The next 15 T cell receptor beta chains were all read from a single sample in a study of T cell responses to AZD1222 COVID-19 vaccine (dated by TCRdb to the early 2020s). Receptors were amplified or captured by the immunoSEQ multiplex PCR assay. Drawn from immuneACCESS, this table holds only the in-frame rearrangements with V and J called that TCRdb kept. Clones are partly lost; checked studies trace under half to an unresolved V gene and leave the rest unexplained. For this sample the table gives about 160,000 clones, of which around 94% were detected only once. The ten largest clonotypes hold about 1.3% of the sample. The time point label, as the study defines it: baseline before first vaccination. Sequenced material: peripheral blood, taken on day 0 of AZD1222 vaccination. The receptors were sampled from an adult in good health.

The genes are TRBV7-7 and TRBJ1-2, with 7 bases fitting TRBD1. V was pared by 5 bases and J by 0 bases, with 6 bases of the junction left unmatched. The germline CDR1 and CDR2 sequences are SSHAT and FNYEAQ (reference sequence). The CDR3 consists of 15 residues. The CDR3 protein is CASSPAGGPNYGYTF. DNA of the CDR3: TGTGCCAGCAGCCCGGCAGGGGGGCCTAACTATGGCTACACCTTC.

CDR3 sequence: CASSVTGTGRANEKLFF. CDR3 coding DNA: TGTGCCAGCAGCGTAACCGGGACAGGTCGAGCTAATGAAAAACTGTTTTTT. V is TRBV27 and J is TRBJ1-4; 8 nucleotides line up with TRBD1. The CDR3 loop spans 17 amino acids. Germline loops: CDR1 MNHEY, CDR2 SMNVEV (reference sequence). With 6 bases clipped from V and 3 bases from J, the junction kept 12 bases outside the gene matches.

This clone was seen a single time. This chain links TRBV18 with TRBJ1-5; D is undetermined. V dropped 4 bases and J dropped 3 bases, with 7 bases sitting between them. CDR1 and CDR2 (germline): KGHSH, LQKENI. CDR3 length: 13 amino acids. The DNA of the CDR3 is TGTGCCAGCTCACGCGAACCCAATCAGCCCCAGCATTTT. This encodes CASSREPNQPQHF.

CDR3 in DNA: TGTGCCAGCAGCTTACAGAGGAACACTGAAGCTTTCTTT. Translation: CASSLQRNTEAFF. This sequence joins TRBV7-3 and TRBJ1-1; D is unresolved. This CDR3 region has 13 residues. Per the germline V gene, CDR1 is SGHTA and CDR2 is FQGTGA. The V gene lost 2 bases and the J gene lost 1 base, with 5 bases spanning the gap.

The chain links TRBV18 to TRBJ1-1; TRBD1 matches at 8 bases. Trimming at V came to 1 base and at J to 1 base, leaving 8 bases not matched to a gene. The germline V gene has CDR1 KGHSH and CDR2 LQKENI. This CDR3 has 17 amino acids. The chain's CDR3 is CASSPRDRGVGNTEAFF. CDR3 nucleotide sequence: TGTGCCAGCTCACCACGTGACAGGGGAGTAGGGAACACTGAAGCTTTCTTT.

J is TRBJ1-1 and V is TRBV7-9; no clear D gene. The CDR3 covers 13 residues. CDR1 is SEHNR and CDR2 is FQNEAQ in the germline V gene (reference sequence). Trimming removed 4 bases from V and 3 bases from J, with 9 bases in between. CDR3: CASSSYMYTEAFF. The CDR3 DNA reads as TGTGCCAGCAGCTCCTACATGTACACTGAAGCTTTCTTT.

The chain joins TRBV20-1 to TRBJ1-2; D ambiguous. Deletions cut 0 bases from V and 5 bases from J, with 1 base between. Germline V gene lookup returns CDR1 DFQATT and CDR2 SNEGSKA (reference sequence). CDR3 length equals 10 residues. Here the CDR3 reads CSARDYGYTF. CDR3 coding DNA: TGCAGTGCTAGAGATTATGGCTACACCTTC.

V and J are TRBV7-8 and TRBJ2-1; D is ambiguous. The CDR3 is made up of 15 amino acids. The V gene's germline CDR1 is SGHVS and CDR2 FQNEAQ. The V end was cut by 7 bases, the J end by 5 bases, with 18 bases between. The CDR3 DNA reads as TGTGCCAGCACCCCCCACCCTAGTCGGGACAATGAGCAGTTCTTC. Encoded protein: CASTPHPSRDNEQFF.

As DNA, the CDR3 is TGTGCCATCAAGGATAACGGGGGGGAAGAGACCCAGTACTTC. Its translation: CAIKDNGGEETQYF. V and J are TRBV15 and TRBJ2-5, with TRBD2 matching 8 bases. Looked up from germline, CDR1 is LNHNV and CDR2 is YYDKDF (reference sequence). V gave up 10 bases and J gave up 3 bases; unmatched junction bases: 10. The CDR3 runs 14 residues.

The rearrangement uses TRBV7-2 and TRBJ2-1; the match to TRBD2 covers 11 bases. The CDR3 is made up of 19 amino acids. The junction had 10 bases not matched to a gene; V was cut back by 0 bases and J by 3 bases. CDR1 SGHTA and CDR2 FQGNSA come from the germline V gene. The CDR3 protein is CASSLAGGLGLAGYNEQFF. CDR3 bases: TGTGCCAGCAGCTTAGCGGGGGGGCTTGGACTAGCGGGCTACAATGAGCAGTTCTTC. The full variable domain, in which reference TRBV7-2 and TRBJ2-1 provide the parts outside the CDR3, is GAGVSQSPSNKVTEKGKDVELRCDPISGHTALYWYRQSLGQGLEFLIYFQGNSAPDKSGLPSDRFSAERTGGSVSTLTIQRTQQEDSAVYLCASSLAGGLGLAGYNEQFFGPGTRLTVL.

The chain joins TRBV11-2 to TRBJ2-3, with D unresolved. With 5 bases removed from V and 3 bases from J, the gap between germline ends came to 6 bases. This CDR3 has 12 residues. Germline CDR1 reads SGHAT; CDR2 reads FQNNGV. The CDR3 nucleotides are TGTGCCAGCAGCCAAGGGACAGATACGCAGTATTTT. Its protein product is CASSQGTDTQYF. The entire variable domain, with the rest obtained from reference TRBV11-2 and TRBJ2-3, is as follows: EAGVAQSPRYKIIEKRQSVAFWCNPISGHATLYWYQQILGQGPKLLIQFQNNGVVDDSQLPKDRFSAERLKGVDSTLKIQPAKLEDSAVYLCASSQGTDTQYFGPGTRLTVL.

The V call is TRBV30, the J call TRBJ1-1; TRBD1 is a possible D gene (6 bases). Germline V CDR1 and CDR2: GTSNPN, SVGIG (reference sequence). V shed 3 bases and J shed 3 bases, with 8 bases lying between them. CDR3 length: 12 amino acids. CDR3 nucleotides: TGTGCCTGGAGAAACAGGGACACTGAAGCTTTCTTT. Encoded protein: CAWRNRDTEAFF.

The chain couples TRBV25-1 to TRBJ2-5; D might be TRBD2 (6 bases). CDR1 and CDR2 (germline): MGHDK, SYGVNS. Trimming took 5 bases from V and 1 from J, leaving 11 bases between them. The CDR3 consists of 14 residues. CDR3 DNA: TGTGCCAGCAGTAAAAGGGGAGGCCAAGAGACCCAGTACTTC. Protein product: CASSKRGGQETQYF.

V is TRBV19 and J is TRBJ1-2, with TRBD1 identical over 7 bases. V lost 5 bases to trimming and J lost 3 bases; unmatched junction nucleotides: 6. The length of the CDR3 is 14 residues. Germline loops: CDR1 LNHDA, CDR2 SQIVND (reference sequence). CDR3 in amino acids: CASSVYQGDYGYTF. The DNA of the CDR3 is TGTGCCAGTAGTGTTTACCAGGGGGACTATGGCTACACCTTC.

The V gene is TRBV15, the J gene TRBJ2-3; 7 bases are shared with TRBD2. Germline-derived CDR1 and CDR2 are LNHNV and YYDKDF (reference sequence). The ends lost 0 bases at V and 0 bases at J; junction bases unmatched: 3. The CDR3 length is 16 residues. DNA for the CDR3: TGTGCCACCAGCAGAGAGGGGAGGGCTAGCACAGATACGCAGTATTTT. Its protein is CATSREGRASTDTQYF.